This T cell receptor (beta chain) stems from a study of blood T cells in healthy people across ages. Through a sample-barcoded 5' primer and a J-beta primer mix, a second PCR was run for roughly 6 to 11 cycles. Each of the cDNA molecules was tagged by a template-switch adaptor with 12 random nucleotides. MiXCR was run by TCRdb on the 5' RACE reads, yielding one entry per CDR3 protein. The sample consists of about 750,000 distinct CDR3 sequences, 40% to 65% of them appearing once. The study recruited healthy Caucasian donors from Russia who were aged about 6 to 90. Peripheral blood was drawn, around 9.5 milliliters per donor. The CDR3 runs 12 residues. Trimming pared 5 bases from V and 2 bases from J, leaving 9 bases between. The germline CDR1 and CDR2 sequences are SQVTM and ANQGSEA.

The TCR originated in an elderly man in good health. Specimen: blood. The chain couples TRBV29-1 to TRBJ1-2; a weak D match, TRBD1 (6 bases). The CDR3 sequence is CSVPGQNYGYTF. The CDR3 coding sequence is TGCAGCGTTCCCGGACAGAACTATGGCTACACCTTC.